This entry describes one T cell receptor (beta chain). Its antigen is undetermined. The record originates from a study of CD8 T cells in Susac syndrome. Included as multiple sclerosis controls were treatment-naive patients who had stable or active relapsing-remitting disease. TEMRA cells were FACS-enriched, while CD8+ and CD4+ T cells were negatively isolated. Study observations and caveats: The study conceded that relatively few individuals underwent its TCR sequencing and HLA analysis.

CDR1 and CDR2 (germline): GTSNPN, SVGIG (reference sequence). The V end lost 8 bases, the J end lost 5 bases, and 15 bases lay between the germline ends. This CDR3 spans 12 amino acids. RNA, at about 0.45 to 1 ug, was reverse transcribed with random hexamers. The amplification used immunoSEQ multiplex PCR on TCR beta CDR3; it spanned 54 Vbeta and 13 Jbeta. TCRdb used MiXCR to reprocess the immunoSEQ multiplex PCR reads, holding one entry per CDR3 protein. The table lists 210,000 or so distinct CDR3 sequences, roughly 90% of them singletons. The chain is built from TRBV30 and TRBJ1-2; perhaps TRBD1 as D (5 bases). Sample: CD8+ T cells from PBMCs. The TCR was taken from a human donor with multiple sclerosis. CDR3 sequence reads: CARTREDYGYTF. DNA for the CDR3: TGTGCCCGTACCAGGGAAGATTATGGCTACACCTTC. The full variable domain, in which reference TRBV30 and TRBJ1-2 provide the parts outside the CDR3, is SQTIHQWPATLVQPVGSPLSLECTVEGTSNPNLYWYRQAAGRGLQLLFYSVGIGQISSEVPQNLSASRPQDRQFILSSKKLLLSDSGFYLCARTREDYGYTFGSGTRLTVV.